This TCR beta chain comes out of a study of cytomegalovirus exposure and HLA in healthy donors. Regarding the study as a whole: Across donors, most TCRs were seen rarely, yet some public ones were widespread.

The CDR3 extends over 15 amino acids. Germline loops: CDR1 SGHAT, CDR2 FQDESV (reference sequence). Trimming at V came to 0 bases and at J to 0 bases, leaving 2 bases not matched to a gene. Regarding this clone: Its antigen remains unknown.

Some clones are missing from TCRdb's copy, which holds only in-frame ones; the method was immunoSEQ multiplex PCR. The profile covers 60,000 or so clones, with around 94% appearing a single time and over 2% taken by the ten largest. Material for sequencing was PBMCs. V is TRBV11-1 and J is TRBJ2-7; 7 bases map to TRBD1. This sequence originates from a young man in good health and CMV-seronegative. The CDR3 region is CASSLAQGPSYEQYF. CDR3 DNA: TGTGCCAGCAGCTTAGCACAGGGGCCCTCCTACGAGCAGTACTTC. Full variable domain (rest looked up from reference TRBV11-1 and TRBJ2-7): EAEVAQSPRYKITEKSQAVAFWCDPISGHATLYWYRQILGQGPELLVQFQDESVVDDSQLPKDRFSAERLKGVDSTLKIQPAELGDSAMYLCASSLAQGPSYEQYFGPGTRLTVT.